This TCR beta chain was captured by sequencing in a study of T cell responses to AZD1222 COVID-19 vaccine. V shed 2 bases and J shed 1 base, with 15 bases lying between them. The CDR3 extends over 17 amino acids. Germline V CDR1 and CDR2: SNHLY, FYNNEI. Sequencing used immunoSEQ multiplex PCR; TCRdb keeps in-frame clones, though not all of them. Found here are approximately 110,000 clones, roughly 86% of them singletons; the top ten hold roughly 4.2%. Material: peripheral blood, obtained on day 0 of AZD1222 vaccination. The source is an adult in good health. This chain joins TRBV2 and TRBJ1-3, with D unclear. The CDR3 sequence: CASSESQTGGSGNTIYF. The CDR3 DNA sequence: TGTGCCAGCAGTGAAAGTCAGACGGGTGGGTCTGGAAACACCATATATTTT.